The present entry profiles one T cell receptor beta chain with its context. What it recognizes is unknown. Generated by immunoSEQ multiplex PCR, the TCRdb table keeps only in-frame clones and is missing some. The repertoire has about 150,000 clones, 78% of them found once; the top ten carry roughly 10%. There are 16 residues in the CDR3. Germline CDR1 and CDR2: MNHNY and SVGAGI (reference sequence). V lost 3 bases, J lost 2 bases, and 15 bases lay in between. This entry is derived from a study of PD-1 blockade in classical Hodgkin lymphoma. Points from the study as a whole: Some patients started nivolumab under 1 year after ASCT, and they were excluded. It was CD4+ TCR diversity, not CD8+, that rose significantly by C4D1.

Each and every patient relapsed after autologous stem cell transplantation, and patients got differing brentuximab vedotin exposure. Sequenced here: peripheral blood mononuclear cells (PBMCs), sampled before the second cycle of nivolumab. The rearrangement uses TRBV6-6 and TRBJ2-3; D is unclear. This TCR derives from a human donor with classical Hodgkin lymphoma. The CDR3: CASSYSKGQTTDTQYF. The CDR3 DNA is TGTGCCAGCAGTTATTCTAAAGGGCAGACCACAGATACGCAGTATTTT.